This T cell receptor (beta chain) originates from a study of blood T cell repertoires in COVID-19. Per the original data handling: Counts of nucleated cells, estimated from reference gene primer amplification, were obtained. Clones were sequenced by immunoSEQ multiplex PCR, and TCRdb holds only the in-frame ones, with some missing. The V and J calls and clone size come from that table; D and trimming were worked out from the DNA. The data hold roughly 80,000 clones, with 90% observed a single time. This CDR3 is 16 amino acids long. Specimen: peripheral blood. The clonotype comes from a woman older than 75 with active or convalescent COVID-19. The chain has TRBV21-1 and TRBJ1-1; TRBD1 is taken as the D call from the table, unchecked against the DNA. TRBV21-1 is a recognized pseudogene. The CDR3: CASTPGQGAMNTEAFF. Here the CDR3 DNA reads TGTGCCAGCACCCCGGGACAGGGGGCCATGAACACTGAAGCTTTCTTT.